This T cell receptor beta chain is from a study of shared clonotypes between healthy human individuals. Study-wide results and limits: Sampling was confined to blood; repertoires within tissues likely differ. Although depth was large, rarefaction showed that sequencing of the sorted subsets was incomplete.

Clones were read by immunoSEQ multiplex PCR, and TCRdb kept only the in-frame ones, dropping some. The data contain about 1.5 million clones, 98% of them singletons. Among the donors, all were Caucasian adults who lived in Nashville, Tennessee. There are 14 residues in the CDR3. V trimming: 5 bases; J trimming: 1 base; junction bases outside the gene matches: 3. Germline V gene lookup returns CDR1 LGHNA and CDR2 YNFKEQ. Concerning this clone: Its target is not known.

This sequence originates from a man aged 30 to 39 in good health. This rearrangement joins TRBV4-2 to TRBJ2-3, with 7 bases fitting TRBD1. The sequencing input was naive CD4+ T cells sorted from blood. The subset was: CD45RA+ positively selected. The CDR3 reads CASSYGQGTDTQYF. In DNA, the CDR3 is TGTGCCAGCAGCTATGGACAGGGCACAGATACGCAGTATTTT.